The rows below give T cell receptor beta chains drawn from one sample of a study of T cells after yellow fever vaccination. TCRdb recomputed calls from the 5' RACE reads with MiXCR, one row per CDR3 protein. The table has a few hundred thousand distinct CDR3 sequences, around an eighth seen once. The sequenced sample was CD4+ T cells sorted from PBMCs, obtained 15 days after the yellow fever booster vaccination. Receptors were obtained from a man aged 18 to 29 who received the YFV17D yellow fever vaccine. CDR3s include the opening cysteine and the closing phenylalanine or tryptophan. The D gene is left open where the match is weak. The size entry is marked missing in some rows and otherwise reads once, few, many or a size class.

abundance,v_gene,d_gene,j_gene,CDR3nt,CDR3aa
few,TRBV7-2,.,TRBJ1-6,TGTGCCAGCAGCTTAGTATCAGTTGATTCACCCCTCCACTTT,CASSLVSVDSPLHF
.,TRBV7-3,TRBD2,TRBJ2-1,TGTGCCAGCAGCTTATCAGCGGGGGCCTTCAATGAGCAGTTCTTC,CASSLSAGAFNEQFF
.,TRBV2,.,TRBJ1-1,TGTGCCAGCAGCGCGACAGGTCTCGGGAACACTGAAGCTTTCTTT,CASSATGLGNTEAFF
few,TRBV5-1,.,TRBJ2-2,TGCGCCAGCAGCCCAGGGGTGGCCGGGGAGCTGTTTTTT,CASSPGVAGELFF
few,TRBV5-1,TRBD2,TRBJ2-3,TGCGCCAGCAGCGCCGGGACTAGCGGGGATACGCAGTATTTT,CASSAGTSGDTQYF
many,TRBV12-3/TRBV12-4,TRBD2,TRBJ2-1,TGTGCCAGCAGCCCGGGACTAGCGGGGGTCAATGAGCAGTTCTTC,CASSPGLAGVNEQFF
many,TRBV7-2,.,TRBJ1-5,TGTGCCAGCAGCCCGAGTGGGCCGGGGCAGCCCCAGCATTTT,CASSPSGPGQPQHF
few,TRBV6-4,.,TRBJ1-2,TGTGCCAGCAGTGTAATGCCAGCGCCAGGTACTCCCCACACCTTC,CASSVMPAPGTPHTF
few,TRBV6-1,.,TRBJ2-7,TGTGCCAGCAGATCCGACAGGAGCTCCTACGAGCAGTACTTC,CASRSDRSSYEQYF
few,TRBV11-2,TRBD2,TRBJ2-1,TGTGCCAGCAGCGTCGCCGGGACTAGCGGGTACAATTACAATGAGCAGTTCTTC,CASSVAGTSGYNYNEQFF
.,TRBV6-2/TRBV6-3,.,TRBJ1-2,TGTGCCAGGAAACGTGACTATGGCTACACCTTC,CARKRDYGYTF
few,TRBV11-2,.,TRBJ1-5,TGTGCCAGCAGCTACACCGACAGGACTCAGCCCCAGCATTTT,CASSYTDRTQPQHF
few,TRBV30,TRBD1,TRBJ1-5,TGTGCCTGGACAGGACAGGCCGATCAGCCCCAGCATTTT,CAWTGQADQPQHF
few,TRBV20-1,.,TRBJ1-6,TGCAGTGCTGGACGGGTCTTAAATTCACCCCTCCACTTT,CSAGRVLNSPLHF
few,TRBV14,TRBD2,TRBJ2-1,TGTGCCAGCAGCATACCCCGGACTAGCGGGGGATACAATGAGCAGTTCTTC,CASSIPRTSGGYNEQFF
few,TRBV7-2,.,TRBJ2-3,TGTGCCAGCCAGTCCCAATCAAAGGGAGATACGCAGTATTTT,CASQSQSKGDTQYF
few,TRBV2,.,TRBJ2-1,TGTGCCAGCAGGTCTGAGGCCCTTACCTACAATGAGCAGTTCTTC,CASRSEALTYNEQFF
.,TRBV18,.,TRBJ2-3,TGTGCCAGCTCACAGGGGCAGGTCAGAGATACGCAGTATTTT,CASSQGQVRDTQYF
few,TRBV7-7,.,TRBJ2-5,TGTGCCAGCAGCTTAGCGGACCCCTCGGGGACCCAGTACTTC,CASSLADPSGTQYF
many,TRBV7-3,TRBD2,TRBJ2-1,TGTGCCAGCAGCCTTATAGCGGGGGGGCCTTCTGAGCAGTTCTTC,CASSLIAGGPSEQFF
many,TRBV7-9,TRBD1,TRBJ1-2,TGTGCCAGCAGCTTAGCGACAGGGGGCGGCTACACCTTC,CASSLATGGGYTF
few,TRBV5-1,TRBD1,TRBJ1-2,TGCGCCAGCAGATTACAGGGGTCCGATGGCTACACCTTC,CASRLQGSDGYTF
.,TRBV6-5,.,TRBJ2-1,TGTGCCAGCAGTTATAACGTGGACAGCTCCAATGAGCAGTTCTTC,CASSYNVDSSNEQFF
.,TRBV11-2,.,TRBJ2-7,TGTGCCAGCAGCTCCACCCGGGGACCTCATCAGCAGTACTTC,CASSSTRGPHQQYF
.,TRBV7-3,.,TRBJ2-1,.,CASSLGSSVRDEQFF
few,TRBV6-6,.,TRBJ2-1,TGTGCCAGCAGCAACCAGGGAGGAGCCTACAATGAGCAGTTCTTC,CASSNQGGAYNEQFF
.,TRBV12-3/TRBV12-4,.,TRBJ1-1,TGTGCCAGCAGTTTAGGAGGGGCTTTCTTT,CASSLGGAFF
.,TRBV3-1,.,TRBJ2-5,TGTGCCAGCAGCCCGTCCGGGACGGAGGAGACCCAGTACTTC,CASSPSGTEETQYF
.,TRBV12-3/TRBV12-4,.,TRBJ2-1,TGTGCCAGCAGTTTAGCTGGTGGGGGAAACAATGAGCAGTTCTTC,CASSLAGGGNNEQFF
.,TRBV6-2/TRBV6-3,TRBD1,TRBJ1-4,TGTGCCAGCAGAACGACAGGGGAAGCAACTAATGAAAAACTGTTTTTT,CASRTTGEATNEKLFF